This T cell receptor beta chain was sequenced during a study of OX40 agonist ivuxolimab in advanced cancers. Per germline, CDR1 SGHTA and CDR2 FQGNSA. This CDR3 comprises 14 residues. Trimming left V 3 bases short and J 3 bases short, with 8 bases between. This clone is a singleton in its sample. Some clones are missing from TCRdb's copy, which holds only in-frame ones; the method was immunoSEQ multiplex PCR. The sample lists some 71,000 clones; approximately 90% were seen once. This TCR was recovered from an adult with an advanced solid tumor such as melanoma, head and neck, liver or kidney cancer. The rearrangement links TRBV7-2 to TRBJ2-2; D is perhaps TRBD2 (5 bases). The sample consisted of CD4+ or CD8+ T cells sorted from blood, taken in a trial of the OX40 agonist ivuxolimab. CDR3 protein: CASSFKRDTGELFF. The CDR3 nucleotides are TGTGCCAGCAGCTTCAAGAGGGACACCGGGGAGCTGTTTTTT.